This TCR beta chain was captured by sequencing in a study of response to subunit inactivated influenza vaccine. The study, taken as a whole, reports: Authors proposed each seasonal influenza vaccination draws in few new T cells.

TCRdb analysed the RT-PCR reads with MiXCR anew, one entry per CDR3 protein. The sample lists more than 600,000 distinct CDR3 sequences; 18% were seen once. For this clonotype: The antigen is undetermined.

This clonotype was sampled from a man aged 50-60 years who received an inactivated influenza vaccine. The specimen comprised PBMCs from blood, sampled 5 days after vaccination.

The CDR3 DNA reads TGCGCCAGCAGCCATTTTGCGGAGTCCTACGAGCAGTACTTC. It encodes CASSHFAESYEQYF. The rearrangement links TRBV5-1 to TRBJ2-7, with D hard to call. V dropped 4 bases and J dropped 1 base, with 12 bases sitting between them. Germline loops: CDR1 SGHRS, CDR2 YFSETQ. The CDR3 spans 14 residues. Full variable domain (outside the CDR3, taken from reference TRBV5-1 and TRBJ2-7): KAGVTQTPRYLIKTRGQQVTLSCSPISGHRSVSWYQQTPGQGLQFLFEYFSETQRNKGNFPGRFSGRQFSNSRSEMNVSTLELGDSALYLCASSHFAESYEQYFGPGTRLTVT.